This T cell receptor beta chain was captured in a study of shared clonotypes between healthy human individuals (dated by TCRdb to 2020 to 2022). Some background on the complete study: The cohort included three men and a couple of women between 18 and 49 years of age. Between about 0.8 and 9 billion PBMCs per donor were obtained by leukapheresis. To increase sequencing depth and limit assay-specific biases, TCR repertoire library preparation and sequencing were carried out by different laboratories using diverse techniques. To estimate repertoire size and how much clonotype sharing occurs between individuals, the study deeply sequenced the blood TCR repertoires of five healthy adults. For each donor, CD4 naive and CD4 memory were each run on three plates, CD8 naive on two plates, and CD8 memory on one plate. General study outcomes and caveats: Compared with non-shared clonotypes, the clonotypes found in all four sorted-subset donors had higher generation probabilities. Sampling was limited to blood, and TCR repertoires in tissue likely differ from TCR repertoires in blood. Naive subsets generally had larger estimated clonotype richness than memory subsets did. Pairwise subsampling led to the expectation that sequencing depth would affect the degree of clonotype sharing among donors. Across a few donors, around 5% of naive CD4, roughly 3.3% of naive CD8, under 2.5% of memory CD4, and approximately 0.4% of memory CD8 clonotypes were shared. Rarefaction of sorted-subset datasets indicated incomplete sequencing despite the large sequencing depth. Because the study included only a small number of donors, the genetic and exposure-history diversity represented was limited.

The germline ends are 20 bases apart after V is trimmed by 7 bases and J by 6 bases. Per the germline V gene, SGHTS is the CDR1 and YDEGEE is the CDR2. Including cysteine and phenylalanine, the CDR3 has 14 amino acids. The read is trimmed to its CDR3 DNA, 42 bases read in frame from base 1. Worth noting for this clone: No cognate antigen has been identified for it. Base qualities are not provided; no much larger clone lies one nucleotide away.

Using the deep immunoSEQ assay, multiplex PCR amplified TCR CDR3 regions from genomic DNA. Extracted genomic DNA from each cell subset was distributed evenly across all wells of several immunoSEQ 96-well plates, and each plate was treated as a replicate. Each replicate PCR for sorted subsets received approximately 220 ng genomic DNA, equal to roughly 30,000 T cell genomes. Purified libraries were quantified with a Qubit 3.0 fluorometer, sized on a Bioanalyzer 2100, and re-quantified with the KAPA Library Quantification kit. Every immunoSEQ 96-well plate was sequenced on a separate single-read 150-cycle Illumina NextSeq 550 flow cell. In the authors' own workflow: Because the immunoSEQ output held only junctional sequences and lacked quality scores, the filtering could not match the filtering applied to full-length reads. To assign V/J genes and CDR3, sequences were annotated using PyIR, a Python wrapper for IgBLAST v1.9, with IMGT germline references. Reads were removed for weak V/J assignments (E-value above 1e-6), missing CDR3, stop codons, out-of-frame junctions, or ambiguous translated residues. V3J clonotypes were defined by identical inferred V gene, J gene, and CDR3 amino acid sequence. The percentage overlap between two repertoires was calculated by dividing the number of shared unique clonotypes by the size of the smaller repertoire. Richness of each repertoire was evaluated using RTK rarefaction, the Chao1 estimator, and Recon v2.1 estimates of unobserved clonotypes. Generation probabilities were computed with OLGA for all TCRbeta clonotypes obtained by the gDNA method from a few donors. TCRdb carries this immuneACCESS record with in-frame sequences only. Its versions omit some clonotypes, under half of them owing to an unresolved V gene in the studies checked, with the rest unexplained. V and J calls and clone size are as listed in that table; D and trimming were resolved from the DNA. The sample includes 2 million or so clones, with around 96% observed a single time. The ten largest clones add up to about 1.1% of the sample.

CD8 naive samples were CD45RO-negative cells positively selected for CCR7, giving a CD45RA+CCR7+ population that excluded TemRA cells. The donors were healthy, HIV-negative adults who had no recently reported acute infections or vaccinations. Only Caucasian adults living in Nashville, Tennessee, USA were represented among the donors. Blood was collected by leukapheresis, and PBMCs were isolated by Ficoll-Histopaque density gradient centrifugation and then cryopreserved in liquid nitrogen vapor phase. Analytical flow cytometry was used to check the purity and quantity of each magnetically sorted T cell population. Genomic DNA was isolated from every sorted fraction and measured by UV absorbance on a Nanodrop 2000c.

This sequence originates from a man aged 18 to 30 in good health. The chain is made from TRBV5-8 and TRBJ2-7; the D gene is tentatively TRBD1 or TRBD2, each matching 5 bases. The sequenced material came from naive CD8+ T cells sorted from blood. What this sample's cell subset or site label stands for: CD45RA+CCR7+. The sequenced DNA: TGTGCCAGCTATCGAGGGGTAGGGGACCTCGAGCAGTACTTC. Its amino acids are CASYRGVGDLEQYF.